Shown below are 12 T cell receptor beta chains from a single sample sequenced in a study of blood T cell repertoires in COVID-19. Profiling relied on immunoSEQ multiplex PCR, and the TCRdb table lists in-frame clones only, not all of them. This table has roughly 43,000 clones, nearly 90% appearing once. Material for sequencing was peripheral blood. The receptors were sampled from a man aged 50 to 59 with active COVID-19.

This clone has only a few counts. The chain has TRBV28 and TRBJ1-2; no reliable D call. The CDR3 is 15 residues long. CDR1 and CDR2 from the germline V gene are MDHEN and SYDVKM. Trimming removed 6 bases from V and 4 bases from J, with 18 bases in between. The CDR3 spells CASRPADGLSYGYTF. In nucleotides, the CDR3 is TGTGCCAGCAGACCAGCGGATGGTCTCAGCTATGGCTACACCTTC.

This clone was found once. This rearrangement joins TRBV6-2 or TRBV6-3 to TRBJ2-7; 7 nucleotides match TRBD1. V was pared by 6 bases and J by 2 bases, with 10 bases of the junction left unmatched. The CDR3 spans 15 residues. Germline V CDR1 and CDR2: MNHEY, SVGEGT. The CDR3 region is CASSLDRKNAYEQYF. The CDR3 DNA sequence: TGTGCCAGCAGCTTGGACAGGAAAAACGCCTACGAGCAGTACTTC.

The rearrangement joins TRBV6-2 or TRBV6-3 to TRBJ2-5; the match to TRBD2 covers 8 bases. CDR3 length equals 17 residues. Germline V gives CDR1 MNHEY, CDR2 SVGEGT. V shed 4 bases and J 6 bases; nucleotides not matched to a gene: 16. The CDR3 coding sequence is TGTGCCAGCAGTTCTGCAACCGGCGGGGGGATCGCGAAGACCCAGTACTTC. Its translation: CASSSATGGGIAKTQYF.

The V and J genes are TRBV30 and TRBJ1-3; 7 bases fit TRBD1. The CDR3 runs 14 residues. Germline CDR1 and CDR2: GTSNPN and SVGIG (reference sequence). V was pared by 7 bases and J by 8 bases, with 14 bases of the junction left unmatched. The CDR3 coding sequence is TGTGCCTCGGAAAAGACAGGGTCTAGGCACACCATATATTTT. Protein sequence: CASEKTGSRHTIYF.

This clone occurred once. The genes are TRBV5-1 and TRBJ2-1, with 7 bases lining up with TRBD2. Germline V gives CDR1 SGHRS, CDR2 YFSETQ. The CDR3 covers 16 residues. With V trimmed by 4 bases and J by 4 bases, 11 bases remained unmatched. CDR3 nucleotides: TGCGCCAGCAGCCCAACTAGCGAGATCCTTTACAATGAGCAGTTCTTC. It translates to CASSPTSEILYNEQFF.

The rearrangement uses TRBV6-2 or TRBV6-3 and TRBJ2-3, with 7 bases matching TRBD2. The CDR3 covers 16 residues. Germline CDR1 and CDR2: MNHEY and SVGEGT. V trimming: 2 bases; J trimming: 4 bases; junction bases outside the gene matches: 9. The CDR3 sequence is CASSYAMSGAADTQYF. The CDR3 DNA follows: TGTGCCAGCAGTTACGCTATGAGCGGGGCGGCAGATACGCAGTATTTT.

The rearrangement uses TRBV19 and TRBJ1-3; perhaps TRBD1 as D (6 bases). V dropped 3 bases and J dropped 0 bases, with 9 bases sitting between them. The CDR3 sequence is 15 residues long. Looked up from germline, CDR1 is LNHDA and CDR2 is SQIVND (reference sequence). For the CDR3, the DNA is TGTGCCAGTAGTATCGGGACATTCTCTGGAAACACCATATATTTT. The encoded protein is CASSIGTFSGNTIYF.

The chain employs TRBV2 and TRBJ1-5; D is ambiguous. The germline CDR1 and CDR2 sequences are SNHLY and FYNNEI. V lost 6 bases to trimming and J lost 4 bases, with 10 bases between them. The CDR3 is made up of 13 amino acids. The CDR3 sequence: CASRRYLNQPQHF. The CDR3 bases are TGTGCCAGCAGGCGTTATCTAAATCAGCCCCAGCATTTT.

CDR3 in amino acids: CASSVEVAGGTEAFF. CDR3 bases: TGTGCCAGCAGCGTAGAGGTGGCAGGGGGCACTGAAGCTTTCTTT. The rearrangement links TRBV9 to TRBJ1-1; TRBD1 aligns across 7 bases. Per germline, CDR1 SGDLS and CDR2 YYNGEE. Losses at the gene ends were 0 bases for V and 4 bases for J; bases not matched to a gene: 6. This CDR3 region has 15 residues. The whole variable domain, remainder taken from reference TRBV9 and TRBJ1-1, is DSGVTQTPKHLITATGQRVTLRCSPRSGDLSVYWYQQSLDQGLQFLIQYYNGEERAKGNILERFSAQQFPDLHSELNLSSLELGDSALYFCASSVEVAGGTEAFFGQGTRLTVV.

The genes are TRBV18 and TRBJ2-3; TRBD2 matches 7 bases. J lost 2 bases, V lost 0 bases, and 2 bases had no gene match. Per germline, CDR1 KGHSH and CDR2 LQKENI. This CDR3 region has 15 residues. The CDR3 region is CASSPPGLNTDTQYF. The CDR3 bases are TGTGCCAGCTCACCACCGGGACTAAACACAGATACGCAGTATTTT.

The V gene is TRBV5-1, the J gene TRBJ2-1; no definite D call. Trimming took off 4 bases at V and 5 bases at J, with 19 bases between the two ends. CDR3 length: 16 residues. Germline CDR1 SGHRS, CDR2 YFSETQ. This CDR3 is CASSRKGDVRDNEQFF. CDR3 nucleotides: TGCGCCAGCAGCCGGAAAGGAGATGTTCGTGACAATGAGCAGTTCTTC. The full variable domain, completed using reference TRBV5-1 and TRBJ2-1, is KAGVTQTPRYLIKTRGQQVTLSCSPISGHRSVSWYQQTPGQGLQFLFEYFSETQRNKGNFPGRFSGRQFSNSRSEMNVSTLELGDSALYLCASSRKGDVRDNEQFFGPGTRLTVL.

CDR3 bases: TGCAGCGTGAGTCTCTTACAGGGCCTAAACTATGGCTACACCTTC. Translated: CSVSLLQGLNYGYTF. The chain recombines TRBV29-1 with TRBJ1-2; D may be TRBD1 (6 bases). Germline lookup yields CDR1 SQVTM and CDR2 ANQGSEA. V lost 6 bases and J 2 bases, leaving 19 bases between the germline ends. The CDR3 runs 15 residues.